This T cell receptor (beta chain) was profiled in a study of cytomegalovirus exposure and HLA in healthy donors. Whole-study results and caveats: Specificity of a few CMV-associated chains for CMV antigens was verified in vitro.

In nominal health when sampled, donors likely had unrecorded immune exposures nonetheless. Germline-derived CDR1 and CDR2 are MGHDK and SYGVNS. Unmatched junction bases numbered 1, after V lost 6 bases and J lost 4 bases. The CDR3 runs to 12 residues. The PCR contained 60 Vbeta and 13 Jbeta primers. Profiling relied on immunoSEQ multiplex PCR, and the TCRdb table lists in-frame clones only, not all of them. The sample holds 150,000 to 200,000 clones; 65% to 80% are singletons and the top ten take approximately 4.6%. This clone was counted only a few times. Its cognate antigen is unknown. The clonotype was recovered from a man in his late teens or twenties in good health and CMV-seropositive. The sequenced sample consisted of PBMCs. V usage is TRBV25-1 and J usage is TRBJ2-5, with 8 bases matching TRBD2. CDR3 in amino acids: CASSGRGETQYF. CDR3 coding DNA: TGTGCCAGCAGCGGGAGGGGAGAGACCCAGTACTTC.